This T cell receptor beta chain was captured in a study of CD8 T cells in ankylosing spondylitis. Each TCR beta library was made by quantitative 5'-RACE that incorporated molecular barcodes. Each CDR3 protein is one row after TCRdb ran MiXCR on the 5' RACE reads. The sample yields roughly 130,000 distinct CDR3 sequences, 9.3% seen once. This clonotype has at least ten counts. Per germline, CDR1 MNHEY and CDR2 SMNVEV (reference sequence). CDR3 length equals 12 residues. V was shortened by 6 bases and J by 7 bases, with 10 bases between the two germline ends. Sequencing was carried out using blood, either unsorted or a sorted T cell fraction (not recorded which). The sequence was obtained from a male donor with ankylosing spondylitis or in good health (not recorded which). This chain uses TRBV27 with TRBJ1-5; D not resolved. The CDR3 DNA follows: TGTGCCAGCAGGGAAGGGCTCCAGCCCCAGCATTTT. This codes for CASREGLQPQHF.